The rows below give T cell receptor beta chains drawn from one sample of a study of blood T cell repertoires in COVID-19. Produced via immunoSEQ multiplex PCR; TCRdb's table is partial and in-frame only. The repertoire has 130,000 or so clones, 70% to 80% of them found once; the top ten carry 5%. Sequences were obtained from peripheral blood. Source of these receptors: a woman in her 70s with COVID-19, enrolled during active disease. Each CDR3 is given with its conserved first and last residue. A D gene is named only where the DNA matches it firmly. The size of a clone is reported for some rows only, either as once, few or many, or as a class for expanded clones.

d_call clone_size cdr3_length j_call v_call cdr3_aa cdr3_nt
- - 13 TRBJ1-2 TRBV12-3/TRBV12-4 CASSSKPDYGYTF TGTGCCAGCAGTTCCAAGCCGGACTATGGCTACACCTTC
- - 15 TRBJ2-2 TRBV5-1 CASSLVEAFTGELFF TGCGCCAGCAGCTTGGTGGAGGCCTTCACCGGGGAGCTGTTTTTT
- few 11 TRBJ1-1 TRBV11-2 CASSLRRRAFF TGTGCCAGCAGCCTCAGGCGTCGGGCTTTCTTT
TRBD2 - 15 TRBJ2-5 TRBV7-2 CASSLGLAGSETQYF TGTGCCAGCAGCTTAGGACTAGCGGGATCGGAGACCCAGTACTTC
TRBD1 - 13 TRBJ1-1 TRBV24-1 CATSERQGREAFF TGTGCCACCAGTGAAAGACAGGGACGGGAAGCTTTCTTT
- - 15 TRBJ2-3 TRBV9 CATSTGTYRTDTQYF TGTGCCACCAGTACTGGGACATATCGCACAGATACGCAGTATTTT
TRBD1 - 17 TRBJ1-5 TRBV6-2/TRBV6-3 CASSYSRSQGIEQPQHF TGTGCCAGCAGTTACTCGAGGTCACAGGGGATTGAACAGCCCCAGCATTTT
TRBD2 once 15 TRBJ2-3 TRBV3-1/TRBV3-2 CASSQRAGVGDTQYF TGTGCCAGCAGCCAACGAGCGGGGGTCGGTGATACGCAGTATTTT
- - 15 TRBJ1-3 TRBV15 CATSRDITAGNTIYF TGTGCCACCAGCAGAGATATAACAGCTGGAAACACCATATATTTT
- - 14 TRBJ1-3 TRBV18 CASSRQPTGNTIYF TGTGCCAGCTCGCGCCAACCGACAGGAAACACCATATATTTT
- - 12 TRBJ1-2 TRBV5-5 CASSSEPVGYTF TGTGCCAGCAGCTCCGAACCGGTTGGCTACACCTTC
- - 14 TRBJ1-2 TRBV29-1 CSVVGRGPGYGYTF TGCAGCGTTGTGGGGAGGGGACCCGGCTATGGCTACACCTTC
- - 13 TRBJ1-5 TRBV7-2 CASSEELNQPQHF TGTGCCAGCAGCGAAGAACTAAATCAGCCCCAGCATTTT
- - 14 TRBJ2-6 TRBV10-3 CAIMAAAGANVLTF TGTGCCATCATGGCGGCAGCTGGGGCCAACGTCCTGACTTTC
TRBD1 - 15 TRBJ2-1 TRBV9 CASSTDRGRYNEQFF TGTGCCAGCAGCACGGACAGGGGGCGTTACAATGAGCAGTTCTTC
- - 13 TRBJ1-2 TRBV12-3/TRBV12-4 CASVGQGRGGYTF TGTGCCAGCGTAGGGCAGGGAAGGGGTGGCTACACCTTC
TRBD1 - 15 TRBJ1-2 TRBV3-1/TRBV3-2 CASSQLRDSYYGYTF TGTGCCAGCAGCCAACTTAGGGACAGCTACTATGGCTACACCTTC
- - 13 TRBJ2-3 TRBV7-8 CASSLIGARTQYF TGTGCCAGCAGCTTAATTGGTGCGAGGACGCAGTATTTT
- - 13 TRBJ2-1 TRBV5-5 CASSKTGSPEQFF TGTGCCAGCAGCAAGACAGGTTCTCCTGAGCAGTTCTTC
- few 13 TRBJ1-5 TRBV19 CASSTDSAQPQHF TGTGCCAGTAGTACGGACAGTGCTCAGCCCCAGCATTTT
- - 10 TRBJ2-5 TRBV2 CASIQETQYF TGTGCCTCCATCCAAGAGACCCAGTACTTC
TRBD2 - 15 TRBJ2-3 TRBV18 CASSPLAGKTDTQYF TGTGCCAGCTCACCTCTAGCGGGGAAGACAGATACGCAGTATTTT
- - 16 TRBJ1-1 TRBV4-1 CASSQGQGGVYTEAFF TGCGCCAGCAGCCAGGGGCAGGGAGGAGTGTACACTGAAGCTTTCTTT
- - 13 TRBJ1-1 TRBV12-3/TRBV12-4 CASSPPGGTEAFF TGTGCCAGCAGCCCCCCGGGGGGCACTGAAGCTTTCTTT
- - 12 TRBJ2-2 TRBV2 CASSRDTGELFF TGTGCCAGCAGCAGGGACACCGGGGAGCTGTTTTTT
TRBD1 few 17 TRBJ2-3 TRBV7-3 CASSPGQGIGITDTQYF TGTGCCAGCAGCCCCGGACAGGGGATAGGAATCACAGATACGCAGTATTTT